This T cell receptor (beta chain) emerged from a study of PD-1 blockade in classical Hodgkin lymphoma. Whole-study results and caveats: Complete responders entered with baseline diversity on par with newly diagnosed patients, the results showed.

The time point here: cycle 4 day 1 (C4D1), after 5 to 7 weeks of nivolumab. Each and every patient relapsed after autologous stem cell transplantation, and patients got differing brentuximab vedotin exposure. Worth noting for this clone: Its specificity is unknown.

The data were produced by immunoSEQ multiplex PCR, yet TCRdb's version contains in-frame clones alone and is incomplete. The sample lists 100,000 or so clones; approximately 90% were seen once. This CDR3 is 14 amino acids long. V shed 3 bases and J 4 bases; nucleotides not matched to a gene: 4. Germline values: CDR1 KGHSH, CDR2 LQKENI. The receptor was derived from a human donor with classical Hodgkin lymphoma. This specimen was peripheral blood mononuclear cells (PBMCs), taken before the fourth cycle of nivolumab. The chain links TRBV18 to TRBJ2-3; 7 bases line up with TRBD2. The chain's CDR3 is CASSPGGRADTQYF. The CDR3 coding sequence is TGTGCCAGCTCACCGGGCGGGAGAGCAGATACGCAGTATTTT.